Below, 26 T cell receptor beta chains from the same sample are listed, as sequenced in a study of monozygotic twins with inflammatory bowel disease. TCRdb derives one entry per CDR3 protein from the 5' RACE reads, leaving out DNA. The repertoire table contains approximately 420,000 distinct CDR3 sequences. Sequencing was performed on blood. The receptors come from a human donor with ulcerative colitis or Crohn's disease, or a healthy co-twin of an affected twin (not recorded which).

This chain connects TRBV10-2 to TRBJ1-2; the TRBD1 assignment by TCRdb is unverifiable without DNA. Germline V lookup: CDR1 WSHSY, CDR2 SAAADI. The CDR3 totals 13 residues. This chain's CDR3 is CASSDLRQGGYTF.

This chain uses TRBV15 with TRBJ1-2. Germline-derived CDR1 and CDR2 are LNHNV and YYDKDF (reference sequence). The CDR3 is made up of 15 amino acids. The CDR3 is CATSRDRQFGNGYTF.

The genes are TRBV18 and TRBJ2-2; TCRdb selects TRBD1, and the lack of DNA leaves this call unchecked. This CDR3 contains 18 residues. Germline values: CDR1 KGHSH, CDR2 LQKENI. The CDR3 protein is CASSPLGAGGVGVGELFF.

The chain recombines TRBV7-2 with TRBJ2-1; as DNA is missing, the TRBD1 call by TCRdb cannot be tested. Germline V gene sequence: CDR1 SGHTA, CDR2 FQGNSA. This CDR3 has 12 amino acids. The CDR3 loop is CASSLVGGEQFF.

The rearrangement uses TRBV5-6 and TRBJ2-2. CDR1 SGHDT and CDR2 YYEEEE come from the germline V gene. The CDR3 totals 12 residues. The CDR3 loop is CASLDWQGELFF.

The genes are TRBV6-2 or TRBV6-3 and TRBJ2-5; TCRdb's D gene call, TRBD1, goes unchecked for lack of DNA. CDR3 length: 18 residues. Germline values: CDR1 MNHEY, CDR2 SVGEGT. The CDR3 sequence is CASSYSRTGALFQETQYF.

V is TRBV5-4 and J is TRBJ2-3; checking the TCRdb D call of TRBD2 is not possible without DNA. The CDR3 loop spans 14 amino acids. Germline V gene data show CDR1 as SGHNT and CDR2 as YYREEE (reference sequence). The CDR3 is CASSNPSKPDTQYF.

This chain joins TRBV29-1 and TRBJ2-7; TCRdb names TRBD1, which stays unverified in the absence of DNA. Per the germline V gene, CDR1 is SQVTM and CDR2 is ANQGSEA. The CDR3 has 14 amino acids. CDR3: CSARTGAIQGEQYF.

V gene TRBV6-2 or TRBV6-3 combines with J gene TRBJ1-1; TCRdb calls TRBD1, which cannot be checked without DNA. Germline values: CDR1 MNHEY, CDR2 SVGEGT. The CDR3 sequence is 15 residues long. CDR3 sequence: CASSHPPRVSTEAFF.

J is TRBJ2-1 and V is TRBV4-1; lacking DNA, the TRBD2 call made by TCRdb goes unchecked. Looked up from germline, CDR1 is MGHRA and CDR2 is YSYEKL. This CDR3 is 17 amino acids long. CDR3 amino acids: CASSQDGSGDYYNEQFF.

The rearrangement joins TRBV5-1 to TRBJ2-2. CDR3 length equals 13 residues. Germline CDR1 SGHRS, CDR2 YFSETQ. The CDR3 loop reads CASSLGAPGELFF.

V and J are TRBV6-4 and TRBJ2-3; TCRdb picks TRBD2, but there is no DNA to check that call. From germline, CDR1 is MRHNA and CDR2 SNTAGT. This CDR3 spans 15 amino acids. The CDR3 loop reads CASSDSSGGADTQYF.

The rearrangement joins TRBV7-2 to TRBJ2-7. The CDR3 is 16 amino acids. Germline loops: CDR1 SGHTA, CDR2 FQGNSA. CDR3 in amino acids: CASSPRRQAADYEQYF.

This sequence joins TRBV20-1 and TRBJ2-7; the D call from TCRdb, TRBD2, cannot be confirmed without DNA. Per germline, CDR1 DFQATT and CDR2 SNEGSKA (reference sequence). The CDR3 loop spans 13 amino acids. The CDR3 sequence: CSAPPSGKYEQYF.

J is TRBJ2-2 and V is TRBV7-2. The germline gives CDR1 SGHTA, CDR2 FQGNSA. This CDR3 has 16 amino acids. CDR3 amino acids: CASSLLSTWHTGELFF.

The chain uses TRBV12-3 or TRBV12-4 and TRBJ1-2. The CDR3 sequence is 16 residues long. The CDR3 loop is CASSLAPGNGLYGYTF.

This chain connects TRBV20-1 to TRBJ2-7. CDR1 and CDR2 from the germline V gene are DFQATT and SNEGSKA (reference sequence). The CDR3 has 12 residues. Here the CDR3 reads CSYGRSSYEQYF.

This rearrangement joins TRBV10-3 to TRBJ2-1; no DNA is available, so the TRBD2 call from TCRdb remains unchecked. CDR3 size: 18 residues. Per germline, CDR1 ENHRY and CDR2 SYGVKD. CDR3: CAIKEAVGASPSYNEQFF.

The CDR3 loop reads CASSFYLAGGRTGELFF. The rearrangement joins TRBV5-1 to TRBJ2-2; checking the TCRdb D call of TRBD2 is not possible without DNA. Germline V lookup: CDR1 SGHRS, CDR2 YFSETQ. This CDR3 has 17 amino acids.

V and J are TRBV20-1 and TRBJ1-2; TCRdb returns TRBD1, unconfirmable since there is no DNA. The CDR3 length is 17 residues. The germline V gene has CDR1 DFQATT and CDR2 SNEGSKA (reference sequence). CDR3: CSARASGDRRSNYGYTF.

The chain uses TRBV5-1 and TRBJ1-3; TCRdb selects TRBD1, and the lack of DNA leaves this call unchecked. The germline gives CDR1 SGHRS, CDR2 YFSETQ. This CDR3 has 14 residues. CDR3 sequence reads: CASSTGGSGNTIYF. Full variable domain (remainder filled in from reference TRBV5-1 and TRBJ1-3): KAGVTQTPRYLIKTRGQQVTLSCSPISGHRSVSWYQQTPGQGLQFLFEYFSETQRNKGNFPGRFSGRQFSNSRSEMNVSTLELGDSALYLCASSTGGSGNTIYFGEGSWLTVV.

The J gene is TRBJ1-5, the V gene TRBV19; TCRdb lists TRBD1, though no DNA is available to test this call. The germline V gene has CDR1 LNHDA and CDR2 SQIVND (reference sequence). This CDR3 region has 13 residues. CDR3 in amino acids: CANQGKVKQPQHF.

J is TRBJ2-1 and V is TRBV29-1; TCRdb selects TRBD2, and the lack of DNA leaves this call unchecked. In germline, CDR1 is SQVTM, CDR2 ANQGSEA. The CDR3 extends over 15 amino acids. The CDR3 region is CSVEGLAGGYNEQFF.

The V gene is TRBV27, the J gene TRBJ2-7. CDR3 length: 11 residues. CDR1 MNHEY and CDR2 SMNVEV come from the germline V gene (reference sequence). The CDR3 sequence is CASMRGDEQYF.

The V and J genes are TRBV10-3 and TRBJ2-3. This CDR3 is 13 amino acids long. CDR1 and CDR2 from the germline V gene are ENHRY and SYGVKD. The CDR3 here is CAISAGLGDTQYF.

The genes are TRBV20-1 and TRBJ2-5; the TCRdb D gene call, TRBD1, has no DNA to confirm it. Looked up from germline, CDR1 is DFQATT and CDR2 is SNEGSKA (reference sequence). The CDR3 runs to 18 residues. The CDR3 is CSAGSGHIASLYQETQYF.